This passage covers 7 T cell receptor beta chains from one sample sequenced in a study of cytomegalovirus exposure and HLA in healthy donors. The PCR made use of 60 Vbeta and 13 Jbeta primers. Sequencing was performed with immunoSEQ multiplex PCR; in TCRdb, only in-frame clones are kept and a portion is missing. This table has more than 65,000 clones, about four fifths appearing once. The sequencing input was PBMCs. These receptors came from a man aged 18 to 29 in good health and CMV-seronegative.

This clone was observed a single time. The V call is TRBV6-4, the J call TRBJ1-1; no reliable D call. This CDR3 has 13 residues. Per germline, CDR1 MRHNA and CDR2 SNTAGT. Trimming pared 5 bases from V and 3 bases from J, leaving 10 bases between. The CDR3: CASSRTFDTEAFF. In nucleotides, the CDR3 is TGTGCCAGCAGTCGCACATTTGACACTGAAGCTTTCTTT.

The rearrangement uses TRBV14 and TRBJ2-2; TRBD1 agrees at 9 bases. V trimming: 3 bases; J trimming: 1 base; junction bases outside the gene matches: 3. The CDR3 runs 16 residues. Germline V CDR1 and CDR2: SGHDN, FVKESK. CDR3 protein: CASSQYRGQNTGELFF. The CDR3 DNA reads TGTGCCAGCAGCCAGTACAGGGGGCAGAACACCGGGGAGCTGTTTTTT.

This chain links TRBV5-1 with TRBJ2-2; TRBD2 is a possible D gene (5 bases). Germline V gives CDR1 SGHRS, CDR2 YFSETQ. V was pared by 1 base and J by 6 bases, with 16 bases between. The CDR3 runs 16 residues. The chain's CDR3 is CASSLNGGPLPGELFF. In DNA form, the CDR3 reads TGCGCCAGCAGCTTGAACGGCGGGCCCTTACCCGGGGAGCTGTTTTTT.

V gene TRBV19 combines with J gene TRBJ2-7, with D perhaps TRBD1 (6 bases). Per the germline V gene, CDR1 is LNHDA and CDR2 is SQIVND (reference sequence). V lost 3 bases to trimming and J lost 2 bases, with 14 bases between them. The CDR3 is 15 residues long. The CDR3 DNA is TGTGCCAGTAGTATTGGGGCAGGGGAAACCTACGAGCAGTACTTC. This sequence encodes CASSIGAGETYEQYF.

The chain couples TRBV10-3 to TRBJ2-3; 7 nucleotides agree with TRBD1. The V gene's germline CDR1 is ENHRY and CDR2 SYGVKD. Germline trimming cut 6 bases from V and 3 bases from J; bases unmatched to any gene: 3. This CDR3 comprises 13 residues. CDR3 sequence (DNA): TGTGCCATCAGGGAGACAGGGACAGATACGCAGTATTTT. Its translation: CAIRETGTDTQYF.

The rearrangement joins TRBV6-6 to TRBJ2-1; no definite D call. Germline V CDR1 and CDR2: MNHNY, SVGAGI (reference sequence). This CDR3 spans 15 amino acids. V gave up 7 bases and J gave up 0 bases, with 13 bases separating them. CDR3 nucleotides: TGTGCCAGCACCAAACCGGGTAGCTCCTACAATGAGCAGTTCTTC. Translating it yields CASTKPGSSYNEQFF.

The V and J genes are TRBV9 and TRBJ2-6; 8 bases agree with TRBD1. Germline CDR1 and CDR2: SGDLS and YYNGEE. The CDR3 covers 17 residues. Trimming cost V 7 bases and J 0 bases; bases outside gene matches: 9. Written as DNA, the CDR3 is TGTGCCAGCTTAACGGGACAGGTCGACTCTGGGGCCAACGTCCTGACTTTC. Amino acid sequence: CASLTGQVDSGANVLTF.